This TCR beta chain was observed in a study of cytomegalovirus exposure and HLA in healthy donors. Regarding the study as a whole: One later analysis reportedly identified an Asian-associated ancestry cluster that showed fewer N-insertions than the 666-donor mean. Cytomegalovirus-associated status was assigned to roughly 160 TCR beta chains.

Points on this clone: Antigen unknown.

This PCR relied on a set of 60 Vbeta primers and 13 Jbeta primers. This table comes from immunoSEQ multiplex PCR, and its TCRdb copy is limited to in-frame clones, with some not included. The ten top clones account for 1.1%, within a sample of about 200,000 clones. This CDR3 comprises 14 residues. CDR1 is MDHEN, CDR2 SYDVKM, per germline. Unmatched junction bases numbered 7, after V lost 6 bases and J lost 4 bases. The chain recombines TRBV28 with TRBJ1-2; 8 bases are shared with TRBD1. The sequence came from a girl aged 2 to 10 in good health and CMV-seropositive. The sample comprised PBMCs. The CDR3 spells CASRRQGSSYGYTF. CDR3 nucleotide sequence: TGTGCCAGCAGGCGACAGGGGAGTTCCTATGGCTACACCTTC.